A single sample is the source of the 12 T cell receptor beta chains below, sequenced in a study of cytomegalovirus exposure and HLA in healthy donors. The PCR was carried out with 60 Vbeta primers and 13 Jbeta primers. Repertoires were generated with immunoSEQ multiplex PCR, while TCRdb's copy carries only in-frame clones and drops some. The table records around 180,000 clones, approximately 71% of them present only once. Sequencing was carried out using PBMCs. The receptors were gathered from a girl aged 5 to 17 in good health and CMV-seronegative.

This rearrangement joins TRBV5-6 to TRBJ1-3, with D possibly being TRBD1 (5 bases). This CDR3 has 15 amino acids. The germline gives CDR1 SGHDT, CDR2 YYEEEE. V lost 2 bases and J 0 bases, leaving 9 bases between the germline ends. The CDR3 coding sequence is TGTGCCAGCAGCTTAGGGGTGAGCTCTGGAAACACCATATATTTT. This sequence encodes CASSLGVSSGNTIYF.

The chain carries TRBV6-1 and TRBJ1-2, with a possible D match to TRBD1 (5 bases). The CDR3 runs to 13 residues. Germline CDR1 and CDR2: MNHNS and SASEGT. Trimming cost V 3 bases and J 11 bases, with 16 bases left between them. CDR3 DNA sequence: TGTGCCAGCAGTGAGTCAGGGCATGGAAGATACACCTTC. It is translated as CASSESGHGRYTF.

V gene TRBV6-1 combines with J gene TRBJ2-5; 10 nucleotides match TRBD1. Germline assignment: CDR1 MNHNS and CDR2 SASEGT. With 6 bases clipped from V and 5 bases from J, the junction kept 3 bases outside the gene matches. There are 13 residues in the CDR3. The CDR3 DNA reads as TGTGCCAGCAGGACAGGGGGCCGTGAGACCCAGTACTTC. It codes for CASRTGGRETQYF.

This clone has just a few counts. The chain joins TRBV11-3 to TRBJ2-2; D uncertain. Germline V gene sequence: CDR1 SGHNT, CDR2 YENEEA. V shed 1 base and J shed 6 bases, with 3 bases lying between them. CDR3 length equals 12 residues. The CDR3 region is CASSLAAGELFF. CDR3 DNA: TGTGCCAGCAGCTTAGCCGCCGGGGAGCTGTTTTTT.

The table lists this clone with a few counts. The chain has TRBV10-3 and TRBJ2-1; TRBD2 aligns across 15 bases. The CDR3 length is 16 residues. The germline gives CDR1 ENHRY, CDR2 SYGVKD. V shed 6 bases and J 5 bases; nucleotides not matched to a gene: 5. The CDR3 loop reads CAISSGLAGGNNEQFF. CDR3 in DNA: TGTGCCATCAGCTCGGGACTAGCGGGGGGAAACAATGAGCAGTTCTTC.

This clone was found once. The V gene is TRBV5-1, the J gene TRBJ1-5, with D possibly matching TRBD1 (6 bases). Germline V gene lookup returns CDR1 SGHRS and CDR2 YFSETQ. CDR3 length: 15 amino acids. The V and J ends lost 0 bases and 7 bases respectively, with 14 bases between them. The CDR3 DNA is TGCGCCAGCAGCTTGGTGGGGGCGCTGGGGCAGCCCCAGCATTTT. It encodes CASSLVGALGQPQHF.

The chain has TRBV2 and TRBJ2-5; 14 bases agree with TRBD2. CDR1 SNHLY and CDR2 FYNNEI come from the germline V gene. The CDR3 runs 17 residues. J gave up 5 bases and V 4 bases, and 9 bases lay outside the gene matches. CDR3 protein: CASSGGTSGGRGETQYF. The CDR3 region has the DNA TGTGCCAGCAGTGGAGGGACTAGCGGGGGACGAGGGGAGACCCAGTACTTC.

This chain links TRBV5-1 with TRBJ2-7; D is perhaps TRBD1 (5 bases). V shed 1 base and J shed 7 bases, with 15 bases lying between them. CDR1 and CDR2 from the germline V gene are SGHRS and YFSETQ. The CDR3 is 14 amino acids. The CDR3 region is CASSLLEGAGEQYF. CDR3 nucleotide sequence: TGCGCCAGCAGCTTGTTGGAAGGGGCCGGGGAGCAGTACTTC.

The chain has TRBV6-5 and TRBJ2-3; the D gene is possibly TRBD2 (6 bases). Germline CDR1 MNHEY, CDR2 SVGAGI. This CDR3 has 15 amino acids. V was cut by 7 bases and J by 4 bases, with 18 bases left in between. In DNA, the CDR3 is TGTGCCAGCATCCGTGGTTTGGGAGGCGCAGATACGCAGTATTTT. This translates into CASIRGLGGADTQYF.

This chain joins TRBV29-1 and TRBJ2-3; D remains unclear. CDR3 length: 13 amino acids. Germline assignment: CDR1 SQVTM and CDR2 ANQGSEA. The V and J ends lost 1 base and 6 bases respectively, with 11 bases between them. CDR3 in amino acids: CSVEVRGVDTQYF. In DNA form, the CDR3 reads TGCAGCGTTGAAGTGCGTGGTGTCGATACGCAGTATTTT.

The V call is TRBV11-2, the J call TRBJ1-1; no clear D. Per germline, CDR1 SGHAT and CDR2 FQNNGV. V was shortened by 3 bases and J by 5 bases, with 13 bases between the two germline ends. The CDR3 totals 14 residues. CDR3 amino acids: CASSFTDTQTEAFF. The CDR3 coding sequence is TGTGCCAGCAGCTTTACCGACACGCAGACTGAAGCTTTCTTT.

The chain employs TRBV27 and TRBJ1-1; D possibly corresponds to TRBD1 (5 bases). V dropped 6 bases and J dropped 3 bases, with 11 bases sitting between them. CDR3 size: 13 residues. Germline V gives CDR1 MNHEY, CDR2 SMNVEV (reference sequence). The CDR3 loop is CASRAGIHTEAFF. CDR3 DNA: TGTGCCAGCAGGGCAGGGATTCACACTGAAGCTTTCTTT.